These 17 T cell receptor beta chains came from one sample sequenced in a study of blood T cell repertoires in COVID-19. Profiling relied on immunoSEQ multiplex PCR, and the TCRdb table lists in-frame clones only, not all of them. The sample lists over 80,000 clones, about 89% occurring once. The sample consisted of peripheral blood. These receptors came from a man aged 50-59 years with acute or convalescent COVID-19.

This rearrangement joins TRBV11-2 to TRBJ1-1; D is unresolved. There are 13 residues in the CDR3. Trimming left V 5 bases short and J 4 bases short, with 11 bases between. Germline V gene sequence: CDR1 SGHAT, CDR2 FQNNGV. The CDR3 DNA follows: TGTGCCAGCAGCCTTGCGGTGGGCACTGAAGCTTTCTTT. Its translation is CASSLAVGTEAFF.

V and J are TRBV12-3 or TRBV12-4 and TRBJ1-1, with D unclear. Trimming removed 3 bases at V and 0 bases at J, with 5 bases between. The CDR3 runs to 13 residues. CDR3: CASSLGMNTEAFF. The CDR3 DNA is TGTGCCAGCAGTTTGGGCATGAACACTGAAGCTTTCTTT.

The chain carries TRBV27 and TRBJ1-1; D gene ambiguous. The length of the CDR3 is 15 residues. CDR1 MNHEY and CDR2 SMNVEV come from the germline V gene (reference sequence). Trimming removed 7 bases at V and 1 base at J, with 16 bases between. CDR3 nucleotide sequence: TGTGCCAGCAATTCTTGGCGGGCGGGGAACACTGAAGCTTTCTTT. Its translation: CASNSWRAGNTEAFF.

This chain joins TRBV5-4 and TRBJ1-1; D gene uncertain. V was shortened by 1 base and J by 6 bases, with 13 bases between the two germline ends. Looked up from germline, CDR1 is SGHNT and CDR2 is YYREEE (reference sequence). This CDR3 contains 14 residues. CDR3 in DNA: TGTGCCAGCAGCTTGTATTTGAGGGAGGCTGAAGCTTTCTTT. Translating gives CASSLYLREAEAFF.

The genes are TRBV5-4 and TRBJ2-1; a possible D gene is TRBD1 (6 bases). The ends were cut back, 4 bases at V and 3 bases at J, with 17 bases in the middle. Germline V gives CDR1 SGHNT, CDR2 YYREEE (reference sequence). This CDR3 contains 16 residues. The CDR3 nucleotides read TGTGCCAGCAGCGGAACACAGGGAACGGTCTACAATGAGCAGTTCTTC. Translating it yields CASSGTQGTVYNEQFF.

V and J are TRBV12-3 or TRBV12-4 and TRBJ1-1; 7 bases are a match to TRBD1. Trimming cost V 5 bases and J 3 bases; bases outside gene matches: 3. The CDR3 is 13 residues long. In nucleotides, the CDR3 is TGTGCCAGCAGTGGTGACAGGGACACTGAAGCTTTCTTT. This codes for CASSGDRDTEAFF.

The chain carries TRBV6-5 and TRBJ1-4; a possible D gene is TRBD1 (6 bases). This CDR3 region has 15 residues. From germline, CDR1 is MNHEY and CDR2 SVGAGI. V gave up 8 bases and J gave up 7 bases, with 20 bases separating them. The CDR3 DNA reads TGTGCCAGCTCTAACACACAGGGCCTAGGTGAAAAACTGTTTTTT. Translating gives CASSNTQGLGEKLFF.

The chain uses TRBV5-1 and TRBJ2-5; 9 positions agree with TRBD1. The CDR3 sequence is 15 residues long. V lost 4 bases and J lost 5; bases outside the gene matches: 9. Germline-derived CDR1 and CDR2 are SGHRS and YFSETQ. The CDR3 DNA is TGCGCCAGCAGCAGAACAGGGGGCGCCCAGGAGACCCAGTACTTC. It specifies CASSRTGGAQETQYF.

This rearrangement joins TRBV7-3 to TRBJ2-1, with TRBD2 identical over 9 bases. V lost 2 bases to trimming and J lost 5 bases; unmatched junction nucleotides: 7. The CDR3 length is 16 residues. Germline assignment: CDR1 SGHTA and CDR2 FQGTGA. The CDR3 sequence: CASSLLRRGGHNEQFF. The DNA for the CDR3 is TGTGCCAGCAGCTTACTGAGGCGGGGGGGCCACAATGAGCAGTTCTTC. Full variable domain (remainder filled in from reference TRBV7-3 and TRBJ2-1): GAGVSQTPSNKVTEKGKYVELRCDPISGHTALYWYRQSLGQGPEFLIYFQGTGAADDSGLPNDRFFAVRPEGSVSTLKIQRTERGDSAVYLCASSLLRRGGHNEQFFGPGTRLTVL.

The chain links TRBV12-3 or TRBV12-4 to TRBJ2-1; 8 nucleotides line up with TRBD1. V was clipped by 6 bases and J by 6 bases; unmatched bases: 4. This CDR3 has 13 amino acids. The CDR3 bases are TGTGCCAGCAGGGCTACAGGGGGCAATGAGCAGTTCTTC. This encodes CASRATGGNEQFF.

CDR3 nucleotide sequence: TGTGCCAGCAGCACCGAGGTCGGGGGAAATTCACCCCTCCACTTT. Amino acid sequence: CASSTEVGGNSPLHF. The rearrangement uses TRBV9 and TRBJ1-6; possible D gene TRBD1, 5 bases. The CDR3 loop spans 15 amino acids. Trimming shortened V by 4 bases and J by 7 bases, and 15 bases separated the two germline ends. Germline-derived CDR1 and CDR2 are SGDLS and YYNGEE.

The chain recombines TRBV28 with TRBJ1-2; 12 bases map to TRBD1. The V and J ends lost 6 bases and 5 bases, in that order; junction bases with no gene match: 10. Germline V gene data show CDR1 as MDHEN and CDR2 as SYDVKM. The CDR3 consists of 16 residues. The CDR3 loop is CASRTGTGGFGYGYTF. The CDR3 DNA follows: TGTGCCAGCAGGACCGGGACAGGGGGCTTTGGGTATGGCTACACCTTC.

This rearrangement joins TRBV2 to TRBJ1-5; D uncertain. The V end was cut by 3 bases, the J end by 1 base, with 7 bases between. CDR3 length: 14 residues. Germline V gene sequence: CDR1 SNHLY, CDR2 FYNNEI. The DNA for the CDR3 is TGTGCCAGCAGTGAGTCGGGGAGCAATCAGCCCCAGCATTTT. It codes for CASSESGSNQPQHF.

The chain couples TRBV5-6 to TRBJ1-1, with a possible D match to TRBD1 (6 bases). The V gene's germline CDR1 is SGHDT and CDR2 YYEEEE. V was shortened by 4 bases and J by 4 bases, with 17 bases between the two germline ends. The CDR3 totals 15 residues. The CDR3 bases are TGTGCCAGCAGCCCCCAATTGGGGGCGGCCACTGAAGCTTTCTTT. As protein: CASSPQLGAATEAFF.

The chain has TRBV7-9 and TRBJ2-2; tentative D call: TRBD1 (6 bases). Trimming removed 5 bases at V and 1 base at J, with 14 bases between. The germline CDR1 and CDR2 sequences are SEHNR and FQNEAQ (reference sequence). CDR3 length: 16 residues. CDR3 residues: CASSEGATGNTGELFF. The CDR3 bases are TGTGCCAGCAGCGAAGGAGCGACAGGGAACACCGGGGAGCTGTTTTTT.

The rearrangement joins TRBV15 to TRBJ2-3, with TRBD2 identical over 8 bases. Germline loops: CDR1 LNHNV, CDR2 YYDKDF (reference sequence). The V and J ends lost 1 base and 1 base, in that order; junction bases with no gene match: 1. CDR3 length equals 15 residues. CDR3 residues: CATSRATSGTDTQYF. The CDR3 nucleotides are TGTGCCACCAGCAGAGCGACTAGCGGCACAGATACGCAGTATTTT.

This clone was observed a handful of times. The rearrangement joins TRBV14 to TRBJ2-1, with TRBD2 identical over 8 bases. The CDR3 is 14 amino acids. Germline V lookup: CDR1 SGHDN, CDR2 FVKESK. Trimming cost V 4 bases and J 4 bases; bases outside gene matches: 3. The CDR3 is CASSLPGGYNEQFF. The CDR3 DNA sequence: TGTGCCAGCAGCCTCCCGGGGGGGTACAATGAGCAGTTCTTC. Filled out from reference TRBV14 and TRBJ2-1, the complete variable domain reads EAGVTQFPSHSVIEKGQTVTLRCDPISGHDNLYWYRRVMGKEIKFLLHFVKESKQDESGMPNNRFLAERTGGTYSTLKVQPAELEDSGVYFCASSLPGGYNEQFFGPGTRLTVL.